This T cell receptor (beta chain) emerged from a study of T cell repertoires in cytomegalovirus infection. MiXCR, applied by TCRdb to the reads, yields one record per CDR3 protein. Of about 130,000 distinct CDR3 sequences listed, 30% to 40% were seen once; the top ten hold about 56%. This clonotype was seen repeatedly, ten times or more. Its antigen is currently unknown. V shed 3 bases and J shed 0 bases, with 0 bases lying between them. This CDR3 comprises 11 residues. The germline CDR1 and CDR2 sequences are SNHLY and FYNNEI. The sequence was obtained from a human donor in good health (CMV status not recorded). Some clones in this sample may be carry-over from other donors' samples. J is TRBJ2-7 and V is TRBV2; D is uncertain. The sequenced sample was CD8+ T cells from cultured PBMCs, obtained from culture after CMV antigen stimulation. This chain's CDR3 is CASSDSYEQYF. The CDR3 region has the DNA TGTGCCAGCAGTGACTCCTACGAGCAGTACTTC.